This T cell receptor beta chain was retrieved from a study of CD8 T cells in ankylosing spondylitis. Preparation of TCR beta libraries was done by quantitative 5'-RACE with molecular barcodes. TCRdb re-called the 5' RACE reads with MiXCR, one entry per CDR3 protein. Among some 800,000 distinct CDR3 sequences listed, about an eighth were seen once. CDR3 length: 14 amino acids. Trimming took 4 bases from V and 7 from J, leaving 15 bases between them. CDR1 is SGHRS, CDR2 YFSETQ, per germline. Whole-study findings and limits: Ankylosing spondylitis blood appeared to be characterized by a TCR beta motif of several highly homologous variants. The authors reported significant enrichment of disease-linked clones in matched ankylosing spondylitis synovial fluid.

Regarding this clonotype: Its antigen is unidentified.

Material: blood, either unsorted or a sorted T cell fraction (not recorded which). The chain is built from TRBV5-1 and TRBJ1-5; D may be TRBD1 (6 bases). The TCR originated in a male donor with ankylosing spondylitis. The CDR3 region is CASSRGGARQPQHF. CDR3 bases: TGCGCCAGCAGCCGGGGGGGGGCCCGACAGCCCCAGCATTTT.